A single sample is the source of the 6 T cell receptor beta chains below, sequenced in a study of T-cell reconstitution after alpha-beta-depleted transplantation in children. Unique molecular identifiers were incorporated when the TCRbeta library was constructed. TCRdb reanalysed the PCR reads using MiXCR and keeps one entry per CDR3 protein. The repertoire holds some 200,000 distinct CDR3 sequences, with about 8.4% as singletons. The starting material was PBMCs, mostly from graft donor cells, obtained 360 days after TCRalphabeta/CD19-depleted stem cell transplant. All receptors derive from a male patient between 2 and 15 years old who had a stem cell transplant for acute myeloid leukemia, so the T cells may come from the graft donor.

The rearrangement links TRBV25-1 to TRBJ2-2, with a possible D match to TRBD2 (5 bases). Germline V CDR1 and CDR2: MGHDK, SYGVNS. The V end lost 2 bases, the J end lost 0 bases, and 7 bases lay between the germline ends. The CDR3 is made up of 15 amino acids. The CDR3 nucleotides read TGTGCCAGCAGTGAAGCTAGCTCGAACACCGGGGAGCTGTTTTTT. It specifies CASSEASSNTGELFF.

This clonotype was counted between two and nine times. The chain joins TRBV24-1 to TRBJ2-7, with D unclear. V was trimmed by 1 base and J by 3 bases, leaving 15 bases between them. Germline lookup yields CDR1 KGHDR and CDR2 SFDVKD. The CDR3 loop spans 16 amino acids. CDR3 sequence: CATSDFVDVLIYEQYV. DNA for the CDR3: TGTGCCACCAGTGATTTTGTGGACGTCTTAATCTACGAGCAGTACGTC.

This clonotype was seen many times. The V gene is TRBV5-1, the J gene TRBJ2-3; 12 bases are a match to TRBD2. Looked up from germline, CDR1 is SGHRS and CDR2 is YFSETQ. The CDR3 covers 17 residues. The junction had 9 bases not matched to a gene; V was cut back by 2 bases and J by 5 bases. The CDR3 bases are TGCGCCAGCAGCTTTCCCATCCCGACTAGCGGGGGAGATACGCAGTATTTT. It encodes CASSFPIPTSGGDTQYF.

This clonotype was observed many times. Here the CDR3 reads CSVESGSDTQYF. The CDR3 DNA reads TGCAGCGTTGAATCCGGGTCTGATACGCAGTATTTT. The rearrangement joins TRBV29-1 to TRBJ2-3, with D unresolved. The CDR3 is 12 residues long. Between the trimmed V and J ends, which lost 2 bases and 6 bases, there was a span of 9 bases. CDR1 and CDR2 (germline): SQVTM, ANQGSEA.

This clonotype was detected many times. This chain joins TRBV6-5 and TRBJ2-2; D unclear. The V and J ends lost 7 bases and 8 bases respectively, with 17 bases between them. CDR1 MNHEY and CDR2 SVGAGI come from the germline V gene. This CDR3 is built from 14 residues. The DNA of the CDR3 is TGTGCCAGCAATTCTATTCCGATTGGTGGGGAGCTGTTTTTT. This codes for CASNSIPIGGELFF.

This clonotype has more than one count but fewer than ten. The CDR3 DNA reads TGCAGCGTTGAAGGGCGGGGGGGCCTGTTATCCGATGAGCAGTTCTTC. Protein product: CSVEGRGGLLSDEQFF. V is TRBV29-1 and J is TRBJ2-1; 9 positions agree with TRBD2. Germline values: CDR1 SQVTM, CDR2 ANQGSEA. Germline trimming cut 1 base from V and 8 bases from J; bases unmatched to any gene: 12. The CDR3 is made up of 16 amino acids.